The rows below give T cell receptor beta chains drawn from one sample of a study of CD8 T cells in Susac syndrome. TCRdb analysed the immunoSEQ multiplex PCR reads with MiXCR anew, one entry per CDR3 protein. The table shows about 200,000 distinct CDR3 sequences, with approximately 90% occurring only once. The sample consisted of CD8+ T cells from PBMCs. The origin of the receptors is a human donor with multiple sclerosis. Both conserved end residues are part of each CDR3. D genes are given only for firm matches. The size field is filled for only some rows; it gives once, few, many or a size class.

-,TRBJ1-1,TRBV19,TRBD1,TGTGCCAGTAGTATAGCGGGAGGCAGGGGGCTAACTGAAGCTTTCTTT,CASSIAGGRGLTEAFF
few,TRBJ1-1,TRBV7-9,-,TGTGCCAGTAGGGGGGGCACTGAAGCTTTCTTT,CASRGGTEAFF
-,TRBJ2-7,TRBV6-2/TRBV6-3,-,TGTGCCAGCAGTTACTCCAAGCGGTCCTCCTCCTACGAGCAGTACTTC,CASSYSKRSSSYEQYF
-,TRBJ2-7,TRBV10-3,-,TGTGCCATCAGTGAGTCGGGCAGCGCCTACGAGCAGTACTTC,CAISESGSAYEQYF
-,TRBJ2-1,TRBV7-8,TRBD2,TGTGCCAGCAGCACGCCGTCGAGGGAGGGACGCCCCTACAATGAGCAGTTCTTC,CASSTPSREGRPYNEQFF
once,TRBJ1-2,TRBV9,-,TGTGCCAGCAGCGTAGGAGGAGGGTACGGCTATGGCTACACCTTC,CASSVGGGYGYGYTF
-,TRBJ2-2,TRBV29-1,TRBD1,TGCAGCGTTAGACAGGGCATGGGAGACACCGGGGAGCTGTTTTTT,CSVRQGMGDTGELFF
-,TRBJ2-7,TRBV4-3,TRBD2,TGCGCCAGCAGCCCATCTGGGACTAGCGGTTACGAGCAGTACTTC,CASSPSGTSGYEQYF
-,TRBJ2-2,TRBV20-1,-,TGCAGTGCTAGACCCATTGGGGTGATCGGGGAGCTGTTTTTT,CSARPIGVIGELFF
once,TRBJ2-3,TRBV7-8,TRBD2,TGTGCCAGCAGCAAGGGACTAGGTCTTGGCACAGATACGCAGTATTTT,CASSKGLGLGTDTQYF
-,TRBJ2-3,TRBV28,-,TGTGCCAGCGCCTTGAGGGTTAGCACAGATACGCAGTATTTT,CASALRVSTDTQYF
-,TRBJ1-2,TRBV19,-,TGTGCCACCCGACAGTATGGCTACACCTTC,CATRQYGYTF
-,TRBJ1-5,TRBV2,TRBD1,TGTGCCAGCAGTGAGTCGGGGACAGGGCATCAGCCCCAGCATTTT,CASSESGTGHQPQHF